Shown below are 22 T cell receptor beta chains from a single sample sequenced in a study of response to subunit inactivated influenza vaccine. MiXCR, run by TCRdb on the RT-PCR reads, gives a single entry per CDR3 protein. The sample consists of roughly 790,000 distinct CDR3 sequences, 20% to 25% of them appearing once. This material consisted of PBMCs from blood, taken about 5 days after vaccination. Receptors originate from a man aged 45-65 years who received an inactivated influenza vaccine.

The V gene is TRBV20-1, the J gene TRBJ2-2, with D perhaps matching TRBD2 (6 bases). Trimming took off 5 bases at V and 0 bases at J, with 16 bases between the two ends. Looked up from germline, CDR1 is DFQATT and CDR2 is SNEGSKA (reference sequence). This CDR3 region has 16 residues. The CDR3 DNA is TGCAGTGCTCGCTCGGGACTCCCTACGAACACCGGGGAGCTGTTTTTT. Protein: CSARSGLPTNTGELFF.

The rearrangement uses TRBV5-5 and TRBJ1-2; TRBD1 is a possible D gene (5 bases). The CDR3 has 15 residues. V lost 3 bases and J lost 6, with 18 bases in between. Germline V gene data show CDR1 as SGHKS and CDR2 as YYEKEE (reference sequence). The chain's CDR3 is CASSSREQGYNGYTF. In nucleotides, the CDR3 is TGTGCCAGCAGCTCGAGGGAGCAGGGATATAATGGCTACACCTTC.

This clonotype appeared a few times. The chain combines TRBV7-9 with TRBJ2-7; no firm D call. The CDR3 runs 13 residues. V shed 6 bases and J shed 1 base, with 10 bases lying between them. Germline V CDR1 and CDR2: SEHNR, FQNEAQ (reference sequence). CDR3 bases: TGTGCCAGCAGATCGACACCGTCCTACGAGCAGTACTTC. Residues: CASRSTPSYEQYF.

The chain uses TRBV7-9 and TRBJ2-1; 8 nucleotides line up with TRBD2. Germline V gives CDR1 SEHNR, CDR2 FQNEAQ (reference sequence). J was trimmed by 0 bases and V by 6 bases; bases with no gene match: 4. This CDR3 is built from 15 residues. The CDR3 spells CASRDRGGSYNEQFF. The CDR3 DNA reads as TGTGCCAGCAGAGATCGGGGGGGCTCCTACAATGAGCAGTTCTTC.

This clonotype showed up just a few times. The CDR3 bases are TGTGCCAGCAGCCTAGGTGGGACAGGGGCCATCTCTGGAAACACCATATATTTT. Its protein product is CASSLGGTGAISGNTIYF. The chain couples TRBV11-2 to TRBJ1-3; 10 positions match TRBD1. The CDR3 contains 18 residues. V was pared by 5 bases and J by 0 bases, with 10 bases of the junction left unmatched. The germline V gene has CDR1 SGHAT and CDR2 FQNNGV. Based on the CDR3 plus reference TRBV11-2 and TRBJ1-3, the full variable domain is EAGVAQSPRYKIIEKRQSVAFWCNPISGHATLYWYQQILGQGPKLLIQFQNNGVVDDSQLPKDRFSAERLKGVDSTLKIQPAKLEDSAVYLCASSLGGTGAISGNTIYFGEGSWLTVV.

In its sample, this clonotype was seen a few times. This chain links TRBV7-9 with TRBJ2-1; tentatively, D is TRBD2 (6 bases). Per the germline V gene, CDR1 is SEHNR and CDR2 is FQNEAQ (reference sequence). The CDR3 extends over 13 amino acids. V lost 2 bases, J lost 5 bases, and 7 bases lay in between. CDR3: CASSLRRDNEQFF. CDR3 DNA sequence: TGTGCCAGCAGCTTACGGAGGGACAATGAGCAGTTCTTC.

This clonotype occurred a few times. The genes are TRBV12-3 or TRBV12-4 and TRBJ2-5; possibly TRBD1 for D (6 bases). There are 15 residues in the CDR3. V lost 7 bases and J 1 base, leaving 16 bases between the germline ends. The CDR3: CASTWGHLGQETQYF. CDR3 sequence (DNA): TGTGCCAGCACCTGGGGGCACCTCGGCCAAGAGACCCAGTACTTC.

This clonotype was seen a handful of times. CDR3 region: CSAREDYGYTF. The CDR3 nucleotides read TGCAGTGCTAGAGAGGACTATGGCTACACCTTC. J is TRBJ1-2 and V is TRBV20-1, with D uncertain. V was shortened by 0 bases and J by 3 bases, with 2 bases between the two germline ends. Germline CDR1 is DFQATT and CDR2 is SNEGSKA (reference sequence). The CDR3 has 11 residues.

V usage is TRBV28 and J usage is TRBJ1-1; D is undetermined. Germline lookup yields CDR1 MDHEN and CDR2 SYDVKM. The CDR3 length is 14 residues. Between the trimmed V and J ends, which lost 3 bases and 1 base, there was a span of 9 bases. For the CDR3, the DNA is TGTGCCAGCAGTTTGCCCCCGGGGAACACTGAAGCTTTCTTT. Its translation is CASSLPPGNTEAFF.

This chain uses TRBV4-3 with TRBJ2-7; D gene ambiguous. CDR3 size: 14 residues. V was cut by 0 bases and J by 5 bases, with 11 bases left in between. Germline values: CDR1 LGHNA, CDR2 YSLEER. CDR3 loop: CASSQDLGGDEQYF. The CDR3 coding sequence is TGCGCCAGCAGCCAAGATCTAGGTGGGGACGAGCAGTACTTC.

This clonotype was detected a few times. The V and J genes are TRBV12-3 or TRBV12-4 and TRBJ2-5; TRBD2 might be the D (7 bases). This CDR3 contains 14 residues. The germline V and J ends were trimmed by 3 bases and 4 bases, with 12 bases remaining between them. CDR3 sequence: CASSFKGGAETQYF. The CDR3 DNA follows: TGTGCCAGCAGTTTCAAGGGGGGGGCAGAGACCCAGTACTTC.

The CDR3 protein is CASSPERWGARTDTQYF. The CDR3 DNA follows: TGTGCCAGCAGCCCTGAAAGGTGGGGCGCGAGGACAGATACGCAGTATTTT. This chain joins TRBV7-8 and TRBJ2-3, with D possibly matching TRBD1 (5 bases). This CDR3 contains 17 residues. Germline assignment: CDR1 SGHVS and CDR2 FQNEAQ. The germline V and J ends were trimmed by 5 bases and 3 bases, with 21 bases remaining between them.

This clonotype is a singleton in its sample. The chain is built from TRBV28 and TRBJ2-7; maybe TRBD1 (6 bases). Trimming took 6 bases from V and 6 from J, leaving 15 bases between them. The CDR3 length is 13 residues. The germline V gene has CDR1 MDHEN and CDR2 SYDVKM. The chain's CDR3 is CASRKQGTLEQYF. The CDR3 region has the DNA TGTGCCAGCAGAAAACAGGGCACCCTCGAGCAGTACTTC.

The chain uses TRBV7-3 and TRBJ2-1; D is tentatively TRBD1 or TRBD2 (5 bases each). The germline V gene encodes CDR1 SGHTA and CDR2 FQGTGA. CDR3 length: 15 amino acids. Trimming left V 5 bases short and J 9 bases short, with 20 bases between. CDR3 in DNA: TGTGCCAGCAGCCGATTGGGTGGGGGAGTGGGTGAGCAGTTCTTC. It codes for CASSRLGGGVGEQFF.

The chain carries TRBV5-6 and TRBJ1-1, with D possibly being TRBD1 (5 bases). CDR1 is SGHDT, CDR2 YYEEEE, per germline. V lost 3 bases to trimming and J lost 7 bases, with 10 bases between them. This CDR3 has 12 amino acids. The CDR3 nucleotides are TGTGCCAGCAGCTGGGGACGGTATGAAGCTTTCTTT. Translating gives CASSWGRYEAFF.

A few counts support this clonotype. The chain is built from TRBV18 and TRBJ2-7; 7 bases fit TRBD1. This CDR3 comprises 14 residues. V shed 6 bases, J shed 2 bases, and the junction held 7 bases outside the gene matches. The germline V gene has CDR1 KGHSH and CDR2 LQKENI. CDR3 in amino acids: CASSSGTVTYEQYF. As DNA, the CDR3 is TGTGCCAGCTCTTCCGGGACAGTGACCTACGAGCAGTACTTC.

This clonotype has only a few counts. The chain uses TRBV7-2 and TRBJ1-2; 10 nucleotides align to TRBD1. The ends lost 10 bases at V and 7 bases at J; junction bases unmatched: 12. Germline V gene lookup returns CDR1 SGHTA and CDR2 FQGNSA. The CDR3 contains 14 residues. For the CDR3, the DNA is TGTGCCACCCGCCGACCGGGACAGGGGCCTGGCTACACCTTC. Protein: CATRRPGQGPGYTF.

V gene TRBV13 combines with J gene TRBJ2-3, with D hard to call. Per the germline V gene, CDR1 is PRHDT and CDR2 is FYEKMQ (reference sequence). This CDR3 region has 13 residues. Trimming stripped 8 bases from V and 2 bases from J, with 11 bases between. In nucleotides, the CDR3 is TGTGCCAGCGCCGGGCTTAACACAGATACGCAGTATTTT. Protein sequence: CASAGLNTDTQYF.

This clonotype was counted a few times. V usage is TRBV7-9 and J usage is TRBJ2-3; weak D call: TRBD1 (5 bases). The CDR3 consists of 13 residues. V gave up 5 bases and J gave up 6 bases, with 12 bases separating them. CDR1 and CDR2 (germline): SEHNR, FQNEAQ (reference sequence). The CDR3 protein is CASSLNYRDTQYF. The CDR3 nucleotides read TGTGCCAGCAGCCTAAACTACAGGGATACGCAGTATTTT.

V gene TRBV7-2 combines with J gene TRBJ2-1; no clear D gene. CDR3 length: 14 amino acids. With 2 bases removed from V and 10 bases from J, the gap between germline ends came to 15 bases. CDR1 SGHTA and CDR2 FQGNSA come from the germline V gene. The CDR3 bases are TGTGCCAGCAGCTTATACTATTTGGATAGGGAGCAGTTCTTC. Translation gives CASSLYYLDREQFF.

The chain recombines TRBV7-2 with TRBJ2-1; D ambiguous. Trimming took 3 bases from V and 3 from J, leaving 12 bases between them. This CDR3 region has 15 residues. Germline assignment: CDR1 SGHTA and CDR2 FQGNSA. CDR3 amino acids: CASSLGRAFYNEQFF. The CDR3, as DNA: TGTGCCAGCAGCTTGGGTAGGGCGTTCTACAATGAGCAGTTCTTC.

The V call is TRBV20-1, the J call TRBJ2-7; D call uncertain. Trimming stripped 3 bases from V and 2 bases from J, with 11 bases between. Germline V gene data show CDR1 as DFQATT and CDR2 as SNEGSKA (reference sequence). There are 13 residues in the CDR3. CDR3 in amino acids: CSASLSRTYEQYF. The CDR3 region has the DNA TGCAGTGCTAGTCTGTCCAGGACCTACGAGCAGTACTTC.